The rows below give T cell receptor beta chains drawn from one sample of a study of T cell responses to AZD1222 COVID-19 vaccine. Libraries were prepared by immunoSEQ multiplex PCR; TCRdb keeps only in-frame clonotypes and omits some of them. The repertoire holds 150,000 to 180,000 clones, with roughly nine tenths as singletons. The specimen comprised peripheral blood, sampled on day 0 of AZD1222 vaccination. These receptors were collected from an adult in good health. CDR3s include the opening cysteine and the closing phenylalanine or tryptophan. A D gene is named only where the DNA matches it firmly. Size is stated for part of the rows, as once, few or many counts, or as a class when the clone is expanded.

j_gene,v_gene,d_gene,abundance,CDR3nt,CDR3aa
TRBJ2-3,TRBV10-3,NA,NA,TGTGCCATCAGTACAGGACGCACAGATACGCAGTATTTT,CAISTGRTDTQYF
TRBJ1-1,TRBV2,TRBD1,NA,TGTGCCAGCAGTCTATTGGCAGGGGGCGAAGCTTTCTTT,CASSLLAGGEAFF
TRBJ2-7,TRBV4-2,TRBD2,NA,TGTGCCAGCAGCCAAGCGGCTAGCGGGGGCGCAACGCTCTACGAGCAGTACTTC,CASSQAASGGATLYEQYF
TRBJ1-6,TRBV2,TRBD1,NA,TGTGCCAGCAGTTGGACAGGGAACAATTCACCCCTCCACTTT,CASSWTGNNSPLHF
TRBJ2-1,TRBV28,NA,NA,TGTGCCAGCAGTGAGACTTACAATGAGCAGTTCTTC,CASSETYNEQFF
TRBJ1-4,TRBV13,TRBD1,NA,TGTGCCAGCAGAACGACAGGGCAGGGGGAAAAACTGTTTTTT,CASRTTGQGEKLFF
TRBJ2-3,TRBV7-6,NA,NA,TGTGCCAGCAGCTTACTTGAGGGGGGCCGTGGTACGCAGTATTTT,CASSLLEGGRGTQYF
TRBJ2-1,TRBV20-1,NA,NA,TGCAGTGCTAGAGATGGCAGGGTTTACATCTTC,CSARDGRVYIF
TRBJ2-5,TRBV10-3,NA,NA,TGTGCCATCAGTGTAAACAACCAAGAGACCCAGTACTTC,CAISVNNQETQYF
TRBJ2-7,TRBV25-1,NA,NA,TGTGCCAGCAGTGGGACGACTGCGATTCTCCCCTACGAGCAGTACTTC,CASSGTTAILPYEQYF
TRBJ1-2,TRBV7-2,NA,NA,TGTGCCAGCAGCTTAGAGGGATTGGCAGTCTACACCTTC,CASSLEGLAVYTF
TRBJ1-2,TRBV21-1,NA,NA,TGTGCCAGCAGCAAATGTGAGGGGAGGAACACCTTC,CASSKCEGRNTF
TRBJ2-1,TRBV3-1/TRBV3-2,TRBD2,NA,TGTGCCAGCAGCCATTTCGGGACTAGGAAAGTTAATGAGCAGTTCTTC,CASSHFGTRKVNEQFF
TRBJ2-5,TRBV6-1,NA,NA,TGTGCCAGCAGTGAAAGCGGGTACGAAGAGACCCAGTACTTC,CASSESGYEETQYF
TRBJ2-2,TRBV9,NA,NA,TGTGCCAGCAGCCGAGGAGGAGGGAACGGGGAGCTGTTTTTT,CASSRGGGNGELFF
TRBJ2-7,TRBV27,NA,NA,TGTGCCAGCAGTTCGACGCACGGGCCCTACGAGCAGTACTTC,CASSSTHGPYEQYF
TRBJ2-1,TRBV5-6,NA,NA,TGTGCCAGCAGCCAGGGCGGCGGGAATGAGCAGTTCTTC,CASSQGGGNEQFF
TRBJ2-1,TRBV7-8,NA,NA,TGTGCCAGCAGCCCAGGAGGGGAGCAGTTCTTC,CASSPGGEQFF
TRBJ2-5,TRBV24-1,TRBD2,NA,TGTGCCACCAGTGAGGCCGGGACTAGTAAAGAGACCCAGTACTTC,CATSEAGTSKETQYF
TRBJ1-1,TRBV13,TRBD1,NA,TGTGCCAGCAAGGGGGGACAGGGGGTCAAAGCTTTCTTT,CASKGGQGVKAFF
TRBJ2-7,TRBV2,NA,NA,TGTGCCAGCAGTAACCAACAGGGCTACGAGCAGTACTTC,CASSNQQGYEQYF
TRBJ1-1,TRBV6-5,TRBD1,few,TGTGCCAGCAGATTACCGGGACAGGGTTTTGCTTTCTTT,CASRLPGQGFAFF
TRBJ1-1,TRBV4-1,NA,NA,TGCGCCAGCAGCCAAGCGGGGGCGCCGGGCACTGAAGCTTTCTTT,CASSQAGAPGTEAFF
TRBJ2-7,TRBV25-1,NA,NA,TGTGCCAGCAGTGAATCGGGGGACAGATCCTACGAGCAGTACTTC,CASSESGDRSYEQYF
TRBJ1-3,TRBV20-1,NA,NA,TGCAGTGCTAGTGAAGTAACTGGAAACACCATATATTTT,CSASEVTGNTIYF
TRBJ1-4,TRBV19,NA,NA,TGTGCCAGTCGACTGGACCGTGAGGAAAAACTGTTTTTT,CASRLDREEKLFF
TRBJ1-1,TRBV27,TRBD1,NA,TGTGCCAGCAGTTTATCGGGACAGGGTGACACTGAAGCTTTCTTT,CASSLSGQGDTEAFF
TRBJ2-1,TRBV4-3,NA,NA,TGCGCCAGCAGCCAAGAGTGGGGGGTGGGAAATGAGCAGTTCTTC,CASSQEWGVGNEQFF
TRBJ2-1,TRBV7-6,TRBD2,NA,TGTGCCAGCAGCTTAGTAGCGGGGGCGGACAATGAGCAGTTCTTC,CASSLVAGADNEQFF
TRBJ1-2,TRBV6-1,TRBD1,NA,TGTGCCAGCAGTGAAGACGGCAGGGGGAGGTATGGCTACACCTTC,CASSEDGRGRYGYTF
TRBJ2-3,TRBV27,TRBD2,NA,TGTGCCAGCAGGGGGGAGGGTAGCGCCACAGATACGCAGTATTTT,CASRGEGSATDTQYF
TRBJ1-6,TRBV6-2/TRBV6-3,NA,NA,TGTGCCAGCAGTTATGTATTCAATTCACCCCTCCACTTT,CASSYVFNSPLHF
TRBJ1-3,TRBV2,TRBD1,few,TGTGCCAGCAGCCTAATTCTTACAGGGGGCGGAACTGGAAACACCATATATTTT,CASSLILTGGGTGNTIYF
TRBJ2-7,TRBV5-4,NA,NA,TGTGCCAGCAGCTCGATCTACGAGCAGTACTTC,CASSSIYEQYF
TRBJ1-1,TRBV25-1,TRBD1,once,TGTGCCAGCAGCCCCGACAGGGCGGTTACTGAAGCTTTCTTT,CASSPDRAVTEAFF
TRBJ2-3,TRBV7-8,NA,NA,TGTGCCAGCAGCCGGCAGGGGGGATACACAGATACGCAGTATTTT,CASSRQGGYTDTQYF
TRBJ2-7,TRBV2,NA,NA,TGTGCCAGCAGTGGCCAGATCTCCTACGAGCAGTACTTC,CASSGQISYEQYF
TRBJ1-2,TRBV5-6,NA,few,TGTGCCAGCAGCTTGGGGATCGGCACGAACTATGGCTACACCTTC,CASSLGIGTNYGYTF
TRBJ1-4,TRBV6-5,NA,NA,TGTGCCAGCAGCAGGGGACAAACTAATGAAAAACTGTTTTTT,CASSRGQTNEKLFF
TRBJ1-1,TRBV27,NA,NA,TGTGCCAGCAGTTTATTGGGGGCTGAAGCTTTCTTT,CASSLLGAEAFF
TRBJ2-1,TRBV7-2,TRBD2,NA,TGTGCCAGCAGCCCAGAGTGGACTAGTCTCGTGAAGTTCTTC,CASSPEWTSLVKFF
TRBJ2-7,TRBV9,TRBD1,NA,TGTGCCAGCAGCGTTCTCCCGGGACAGGGCCAGTTCTCCTACGAGCAGTACTTC,CASSVLPGQGQFSYEQYF
TRBJ2-3,TRBV4-1,NA,NA,TGCGCCAGCAGCCAAGACTTTCCCGGGGGCAATACGCAGTATTTT,CASSQDFPGGNTQYF